This TCR beta chain was sequenced for a study of cytomegalovirus exposure and HLA in healthy donors. This CDR3 comprises 15 residues. Trimming cost V 2 bases and J 0 bases, with 8 bases left between them. The germline V gene has CDR1 MNHEY and CDR2 SMNVEV (reference sequence). TCRdb's copy holds only in-frame clones and misses some; the assay was immunoSEQ multiplex PCR. This table holds about 78,000 clones, less than 96% found once. The genes are TRBV27 and TRBJ1-5; no clear D gene. This TCR was recovered from a young man in good health and CMV-seropositive. The sequencing sample was made of PBMCs. CDR3 nucleotides: TGTGCCAGCAGTTTACGACACGATAGCAATCAGCCCCAGCATTTT. Encoded protein: CASSLRHDSNQPQHF.